This paragraph reports one T cell receptor (beta chain). The antigen is undetermined. Only in-frame clones appear in the TCRdb table, and some are missing; sequencing was by immunoSEQ multiplex PCR. The data contain tens of thousands of clones, about 85% of them seen just once; the ten biggest clones take up approximately 0.5%. This record belongs to a study of OX40 agonist ivuxolimab in advanced cancers. Turning to the study itself: Averaging 60 years in age, with a range of roughly 20 to 90, the cohort was around 87% male.

Study-wide results and limits: The 0.1-3.0 mg/kg partial responders had among the lowest clonal expansion.

V gave up 4 bases and J gave up 4 bases; unmatched junction bases: 3. This CDR3 region has 14 residues. Germline CDR1 and CDR2: SGHRS and YFSETQ. The receptor's source is an adult with an advanced solid tumor such as melanoma, head and neck, liver or kidney cancer. The sequencing used CD4+ or CD8+ T cells sorted from blood, collected in a trial of the OX40 agonist ivuxolimab. This chain uses TRBV5-1 with TRBJ2-1; TRBD2 matches 9 bases. The CDR3 DNA follows: TGCGCCAGCAGCCAGACTAGCGGATACAATGAGCAGTTCTTC. Amino acid sequence: CASSQTSGYNEQFF.